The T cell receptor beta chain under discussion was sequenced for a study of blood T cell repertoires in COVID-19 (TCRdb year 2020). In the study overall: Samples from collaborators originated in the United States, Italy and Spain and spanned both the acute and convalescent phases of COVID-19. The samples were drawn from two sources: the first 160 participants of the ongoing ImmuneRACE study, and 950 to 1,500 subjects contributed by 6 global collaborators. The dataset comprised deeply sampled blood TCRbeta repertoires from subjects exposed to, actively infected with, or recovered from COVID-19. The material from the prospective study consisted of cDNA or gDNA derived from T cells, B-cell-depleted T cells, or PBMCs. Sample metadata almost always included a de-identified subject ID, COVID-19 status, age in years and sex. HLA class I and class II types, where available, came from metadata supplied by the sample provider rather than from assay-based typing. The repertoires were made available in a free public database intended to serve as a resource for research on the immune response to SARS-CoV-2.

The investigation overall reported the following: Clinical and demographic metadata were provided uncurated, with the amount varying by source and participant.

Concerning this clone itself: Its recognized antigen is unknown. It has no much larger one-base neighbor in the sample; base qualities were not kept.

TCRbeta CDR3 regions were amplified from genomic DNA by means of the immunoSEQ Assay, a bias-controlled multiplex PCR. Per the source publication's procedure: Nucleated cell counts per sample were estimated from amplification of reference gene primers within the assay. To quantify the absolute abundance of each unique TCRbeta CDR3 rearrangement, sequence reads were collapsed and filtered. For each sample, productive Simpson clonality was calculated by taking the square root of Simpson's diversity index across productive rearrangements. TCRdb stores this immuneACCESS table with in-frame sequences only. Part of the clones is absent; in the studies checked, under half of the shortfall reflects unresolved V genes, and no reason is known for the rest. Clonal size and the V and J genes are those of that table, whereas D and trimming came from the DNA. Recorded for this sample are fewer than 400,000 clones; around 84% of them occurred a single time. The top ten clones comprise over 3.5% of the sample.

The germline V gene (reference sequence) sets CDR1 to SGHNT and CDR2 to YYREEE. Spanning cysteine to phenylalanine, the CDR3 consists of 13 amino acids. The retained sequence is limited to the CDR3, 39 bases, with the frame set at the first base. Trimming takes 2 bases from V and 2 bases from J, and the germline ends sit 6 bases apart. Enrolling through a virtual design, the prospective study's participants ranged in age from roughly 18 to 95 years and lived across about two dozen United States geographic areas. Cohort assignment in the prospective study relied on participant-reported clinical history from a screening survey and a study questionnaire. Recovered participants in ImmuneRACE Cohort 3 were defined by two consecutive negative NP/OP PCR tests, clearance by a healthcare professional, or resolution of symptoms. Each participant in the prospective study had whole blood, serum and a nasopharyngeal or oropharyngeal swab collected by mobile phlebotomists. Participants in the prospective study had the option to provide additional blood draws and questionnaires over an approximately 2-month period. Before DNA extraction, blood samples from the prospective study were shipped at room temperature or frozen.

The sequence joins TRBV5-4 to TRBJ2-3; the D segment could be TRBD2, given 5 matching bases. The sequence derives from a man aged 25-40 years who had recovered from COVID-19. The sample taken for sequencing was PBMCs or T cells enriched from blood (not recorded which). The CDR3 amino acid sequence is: CASSFGNTDTQYF. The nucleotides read TGTGCCAGCAGCTTCGGGAACACAGATACGCAGTATTTT. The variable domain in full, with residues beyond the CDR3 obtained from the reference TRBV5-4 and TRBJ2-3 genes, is ETGVTQSPTHLIKTRGQQVTLRCSSQSGHNTVSWYQQALGQGPQFIFQYYREEENGRGNFPPRFSGLQFPNYSSELNVNALELDDSALYLCASSFGNTDTQYFGPGTRLTVL.